This T cell receptor (beta chain) was obtained from a study of Ad26.COV2.S vaccination and SARS-CoV-2 variants. Regarding the study as a whole: Total T cell responses were possibly underestimated by TCR breadth and depth analyses.

The CDR3 consists of 16 residues. CDR1 is SGHVS and CDR2 is FNYEAQ in the germline V gene. Trimming left V 3 bases short and J 4 bases short, with 17 bases between. Sequencing used immunoSEQ multiplex PCR; TCRdb keeps in-frame clones, though not all of them. The sample shows roughly 350,000 clones, around 88% of them seen only once. Treatment specified: around 19 received Ad26.COV2.S at low or high dose, single or two shots; 5 received placebo; per-sample allocation not given. Samples came from day 63 after the first vaccine or placebo injection. Boston provided a donor who was an adult aged 18-55 years. Details on this clone: As yet, its antigen is unknown.

The source is a person aged 18-60 years who received the Ad26.COV2.S COVID-19 vaccine or a placebo. Specimen: peripheral blood, collected in a trial of Ad26.COV2.S vaccine versus placebo. The V gene is TRBV7-6, the J gene TRBJ2-3; D might be TRBD2 (6 bases). The CDR3 here is CASSFLKGGTSDTQYF. The CDR3 bases are TGTGCCAGCAGCTTCTTAAAAGGCGGGACTTCAGATACGCAGTATTTT.